This T cell receptor beta chain was identified during a study of cytomegalovirus exposure and HLA in healthy donors. There are 12 residues in the CDR3. V was clipped by 5 bases and J by 4 bases, with 8 bases between them. Germline V gives CDR1 MNHEY, CDR2 SMNVEV (reference sequence). Study conclusions and caveats: The study put 150 to 200 TCR beta chains on its list as cytomegalovirus-associated.

On this clone: What it binds is unknown.

Method: immunoSEQ multiplex PCR; TCRdb's copy keeps in-frame clones and lacks some. The table has about 98,000 clones, more than 85% seen once. The donors were members of the approximately 130-subject validation cohort (separate from the approximately 650-subject first cohort). V gene TRBV27 combines with J gene TRBJ1-1; D is uncertain. Source material: PBMCs. The clonotype originates from a man in his late teens or twenties in good health and CMV-seropositive. The CDR3 sequence: CASSTGSTEAFF. The CDR3, as DNA: TGTGCCAGCAGTACGGGTAGCACTGAAGCTTTCTTT.